These T cell receptor beta chains were read from a single sample in a study of OX40 agonist ivuxolimab in advanced cancers. Generated by immunoSEQ multiplex PCR, the TCRdb table keeps only in-frame clones and is missing some. The sample records 70,000 to 90,000 clones, roughly 80% being singletons. Sequenced material: CD4+ or CD8+ T cells sorted from blood, taken in a trial of the OX40 agonist ivuxolimab. These receptor sequences come from an adult with an advanced solid tumor such as melanoma, head and neck, liver or kidney cancer. Both conserved end residues are part of each CDR3. D genes are given only for firm matches. Size values are once, few and many counts, or a class for expanded clones, and some rows have none.

v_gene,len,d_gene,j_gene,abundance,CDR3aa,CDR3nt
TRBV4-2,18,NA,TRBJ2-3,NA,CASSHPGGGASDPDTQYF,TGTGCCAGCAGCCACCCGGGTGGGGGGGCTAGCGATCCAGATACGCAGTATTTT
TRBV15,14,NA,TRBJ1-2,once,CATSRDVGGYGYTF,TGTGCCACCAGCAGAGATGTAGGGGGCTATGGCTACACCTTC
TRBV7-9,15,TRBD1,TRBJ2-7,NA,CASSLLQGEPYEQYF,TGTGCCAGCAGCTTACTGCAGGGGGAACCGTACGAGCAGTACTTC
TRBV6-6,14,NA,TRBJ1-2,NA,CASSRGPPNYGYTF,TGTGCCAGCAGCCGCGGCCCCCCTAACTATGGCTACACCTTC
TRBV11-2,16,TRBD1,TRBJ2-3,NA,CASSFGRGQGTDTQYF,TGTGCCAGCAGCTTCGGACGTGGACAGGGGACAGATACGCAGTATTTT
TRBV7-9,16,TRBD1,TRBJ2-1,NA,CASILSGTGGFNEQFF,TGTGCCAGCATCCTCTCGGGGACAGGGGGCTTCAATGAGCAGTTCTTC
TRBV30,12,NA,TRBJ2-7,NA,CAWSPGDYEQYF,TGTGCCTGGAGCCCAGGGGATTACGAGCAGTACTTC
TRBV10-3,13,NA,TRBJ1-1,NA,CATTPTQNTEAFF,TGTGCCACGACTCCGACACAGAACACTGAAGCTTTCTTT
TRBV7-9,16,NA,TRBJ2-2,once,CASSPTGGTVAGELFF,TGTGCCAGCAGCCCGACTGGGGGGACAGTGGCCGGGGAGCTGTTTTTT
TRBV11-3,16,TRBD2,TRBJ2-3,once,CASSAGLAGSTDTQYF,TGTGCCAGCAGCGCGGGACTAGCGGGAAGCACAGATACGCAGTATTTT
TRBV2,17,NA,TRBJ1-3,NA,CASNWDGSSFSGNTIYF,TGTGCCAGCAACTGGGACGGAAGCTCTTTCTCGGGAAACACCATATATTTT
TRBV27,15,TRBD1,TRBJ1-5,NA,CASRSQGEQGQPQHF,TGTGCCAGCAGGTCCCAGGGGGAACAGGGTCAGCCCCAGCATTTT
TRBV30,14,NA,TRBJ2-2,NA,CAWNRLTNTGELFF,TGTGCCTGGAACAGACTAACGAACACCGGGGAGCTGTTTTTT
TRBV7-9,15,NA,TRBJ1-1,few,CASSLGFRPNTEAFF,TGTGCCAGCAGCTTAGGCTTCCGCCCGAACACTGAAGCTTTCTTT
TRBV7-3,15,TRBD1,TRBJ2-7,NA,CASSPYRDRGYEQYF,TGTGCCAGCAGTCCATACCGGGACAGGGGGTACGAGCAGTACTTC
TRBV2,15,NA,TRBJ2-3,NA,CASKRRTVSTDTQYF,TGTGCCAGCAAAAGGCGGACTGTATCCACAGATACGCAGTATTTT
TRBV5-1,15,NA,TRBJ1-1,NA,CASSLERLGNTEAFF,TGCGCCAGCAGCTTGGAGCGGCTGGGGAACACTGAAGCTTTCTTT
TRBV18,15,NA,TRBJ2-5,NA,CASSPPGGVGETQYF,TGTGCCAGCTCACCACCAGGCGGGGTTGGTGAGACCCAGTACTTC
TRBV30,13,TRBD1,TRBJ1-2,NA,CAWSAGQGNGYTF,TGTGCCTGGAGTGCGGGACAGGGGAATGGCTACACCTTC
TRBV5-1,15,NA,TRBJ1-1,NA,CASRRNREINTEAFF,TGCGCCAGCAGGAGAAACAGGGAAATAAACACTGAAGCTTTCTTT
TRBV27,14,TRBD1,TRBJ2-7,NA,CASKPGQGPYEQYF,TGTGCCAGCAAACCGGGACAGGGCCCCTACGAGCAGTACTTC
TRBV7-2,16,NA,TRBJ2-3,few,CASSLGVNVFTDTQYF,TGTGCCAGCAGCTTAGGGGTCAACGTTTTCACAGATACGCAGTATTTT
TRBV2,16,NA,TRBJ1-6,NA,CASKLLSGGKNSPLHF,TGTGCCAGCAAGCTCCTGAGTGGGGGAAAAAATTCACCCCTCCACTTT
TRBV11-2,15,NA,TRBJ2-7,NA,CASSSSGGSSYEQYF,TGTGCCAGCAGCTCCTCTGGAGGGAGCTCCTACGAGCAGTACTTC
TRBV5-1,14,NA,TRBJ1-4,NA,CASSLEATNEKLFF,TGCGCCAGCAGCTTAGAGGCAACTAATGAAAAACTGTTTTTT
TRBV19,12,NA,TRBJ1-2,once,CASSFGQGGYTF,TGTGCCAGTAGTTTCGGGCAGGGTGGCTACACCTTC
TRBV5-1,13,NA,TRBJ2-7,once,CASSLAGSYEQYF,TGCGCCAGCAGCTTGGCAGGGTCCTACGAGCAGTACTTC
TRBV19,11,NA,TRBJ2-7,NA,CASSEGYEQYF,TGTGCCAGTAGCGAAGGTTACGAGCAGTACTTC
TRBV11-3,14,TRBD1,TRBJ2-7,NA,CASSSGTGGYEQYF,TGTGCCAGCAGCTCCGGGACAGGGGGCTACGAGCAGTACTTC
TRBV27,14,TRBD1,TRBJ1-1,NA,CARTGGLGNTEAFF,TGTGCCCGCACAGGGGGATTAGGGAACACTGAAGCTTTCTTT
TRBV27,17,TRBD2,TRBJ2-1,NA,CASSLGLAGVDYNEQFF,TGTGCCAGCAGTTTGGGTCTAGCGGGAGTGGATTACAATGAGCAGTTCTTC
TRBV7-2,15,NA,TRBJ1-3,once,CASSPGRISGNTIYF,TGTGCCAGCAGCCCTGGACGGATCTCTGGAAACACCATATATTTT
TRBV5-1,15,TRBD2,TRBJ2-5,NA,CASSLGGSIAGTQYF,TGCGCCAGCAGCTTGGGGGGTTCGATAGCGGGGACCCAGTACTTC
TRBV19,15,TRBD1,TRBJ1-1,NA,CASSKISRGVTEAFF,TGTGCCAGTAGTAAGATATCCAGGGGGGTCACTGAAGCTTTCTTT
TRBV7-2,14,NA,TRBJ2-5,NA,CASSLAWQQETQYF,TGTGCCAGCAGCTTAGCGTGGCAGCAAGAGACCCAGTACTTC
TRBV18,14,NA,TRBJ2-7,NA,CASSPGQGQVEQYF,TGTGCCAGCTCACCGGGACAAGGACAAGTCGAGCAGTACTTC
TRBV4-2,15,NA,TRBJ2-7,NA,CASSQGQSNLGEQYF,TGTGCCAGCAGCCAAGGTCAGTCAAATCTAGGGGAGCAGTACTTC
TRBV7-2,16,TRBD1,TRBJ2-7,NA,CASSLFPGQGTDEQYF,TGTGCCAGCAGCTTATTTCCGGGACAGGGTACCGACGAGCAGTACTTC
TRBV2,14,TRBD1,TRBJ2-7,few,CASTGDRSSYEQYF,TGTGCCAGCACCGGGGACAGGTCCTCCTACGAGCAGTACTTC
TRBV19,14,NA,TRBJ2-2,NA,CATSGLRNTGELFF,TGTGCCACTTCGGGACTTAGGAACACCGGGGAGCTGTTTTTT
TRBV6-4,15,NA,TRBJ2-6,few,CASSEKGAGANVLTF,TGTGCCAGCAGTGAAAAGGGGGCTGGGGCCAACGTCCTGACTTTC
TRBV30,14,NA,TRBJ1-2,few,CAWSSTSQGYGYTF,TGTGCCTGGAGTTCGACCTCCCAGGGATATGGCTACACCTTC
TRBV9,13,NA,TRBJ2-3,NA,CASSVGSEGTQYF,TGTGCCAGCAGCGTAGGTAGCGAGGGTACGCAGTATTTT
TRBV5-1,17,NA,TRBJ2-2,NA,CASSLLGAADVTGELFF,TGCGCCAGCAGCTTACTCGGAGCGGCGGATGTAACCGGGGAGCTGTTTTTT